The 23 T cell receptor beta chains given below trace back to one sample, sequenced in a study of PD-L1 blockade in urothelial cancer. Data came from immunoSEQ multiplex PCR; TCRdb stores just in-frame clones and leaves some out. The sample lists around 45,000 clones; around 86% were seen once. As to time point: pretreatment peripheral blood. The source material was PBMCs, sampled around atezolizumab (anti-PD-L1) treatment. These receptors all stem from a man aged 50 to 59 with urothelial cancer.

The chain has TRBV6-1 and TRBJ1-6, with D unresolved. Germline-derived CDR1 and CDR2 are MNHNS and SASEGT. Trimming left V 4 bases short and J 6 bases short, with 7 bases between. The CDR3 is 13 amino acids. The CDR3 DNA reads as TGTGCCAGCAGTGCCCTTAGTAATTCACCCCTCCACTTT. Translation: CASSALSNSPLHF.

The rearrangement joins TRBV19 to TRBJ1-2; D unclear. Germline CDR1 is LNHDA and CDR2 is SQIVND (reference sequence). The CDR3 extends over 13 amino acids. Trimming shortened V by 4 bases and J by 0 bases, and 6 bases separated the two germline ends. CDR3 loop: CASSTPANYGYTF. The CDR3 nucleotides read TGTGCCAGTAGTACACCAGCTAACTATGGCTACACCTTC.

The J gene is TRBJ1-1, the V gene TRBV4-1; possibly TRBD1 for D (5 bases). The V gene's germline CDR1 is MGHRA and CDR2 YSYEKL. The ends were cut back, 3 bases at V and 5 bases at J, with 22 bases in the middle. This CDR3 contains 17 residues. CDR3 DNA: TGCGCCAGCAGCCAGGTCCCGGGACTTTTTCGGTGGACTGAAGCTTTCTTT. Its translation: CASSQVPGLFRWTEAFF.

This clone was detected only once. The rearrangement joins TRBV18 to TRBJ2-2, with D uncertain. Germline loops: CDR1 KGHSH, CDR2 LQKENI. V was shortened by 2 bases and J by 4 bases, with 8 bases between the two germline ends. This CDR3 has 14 residues. This CDR3 is CASSPNAGTGELFF. The CDR3 nucleotides are TGTGCCAGCTCACCAAACGCAGGCACCGGGGAGCTGTTTTTT. The whole variable domain, filled in from reference TRBV18 and TRBJ2-2, reads NAGVMQNPRHLVRRRGQEARLRCSPMKGHSHVYWYRQLPEEGLKFMVYLQKENIIDESGMPKERFSAEFPKEGPSILRIQQVVRGDSAAYFCASSPNAGTGELFFGEGSRLTVL.

CDR3 in DNA: TGTGCGACCAGTTACGGGCGTAAAGGCTACAATGAGCAGTTCTTC. Amino acid sequence: CATSYGRKGYNEQFF. The chain links TRBV6-5 to TRBJ2-1, with D uncertain. Germline CDR1 reads MNHEY; CDR2 reads SVGAGI. The CDR3 is made up of 15 amino acids.

The chain recombines TRBV4-2 with TRBJ2-1, with a weak D call TRBD1 (6 bases). Trimming took 0 bases from V and 1 from J, leaving 10 bases between them. The germline V gene has CDR1 LGHNA and CDR2 YNFKEQ. This CDR3 is built from 16 residues. The CDR3 protein is CASSQDLGGSYNEQFF. Here the CDR3 DNA reads TGTGCCAGCAGCCAAGATCTAGGGGGTTCCTACAATGAGCAGTTCTTC.

The V call is TRBV7-8, the J call TRBJ2-2, with 10 bases aligning to TRBD2. The ends lost 5 bases at V and 5 bases at J; junction bases unmatched: 11. This CDR3 comprises 17 residues. In germline, CDR1 is SGHVS, CDR2 FQNEAQ. CDR3 protein: CASSPRLAGFGTGELFF. In nucleotides, the CDR3 is TGTGCCAGCAGCCCCCGACTAGCGGGTTTTGGGACCGGGGAGCTGTTTTTT.

The rearrangement uses TRBV19 and TRBJ2-5; D possibly corresponds to TRBD1 (6 bases). The CDR3 sequence is 14 residues long. Germline values: CDR1 LNHDA, CDR2 SQIVND (reference sequence). V was pared by 5 bases and J by 2 bases, with 12 bases between. The CDR3 region has the DNA TGTGCCAGTAGTGAGACAGGTCATCAAGAGACCCAGTACTTC. Amino acid sequence: CASSETGHQETQYF.

The V call is TRBV7-8, the J call TRBJ1-2, with unresolved D. Trimming shortened V by 2 bases and J by 6 bases, and 10 bases separated the two germline ends. Looked up from germline, CDR1 is SGHVS and CDR2 is FQNEAQ. The CDR3 sequence is 13 residues long. In nucleotides, the CDR3 is TGTGCCAGCAGCTTATACCGTTTAGATGGCTACACCTTC. It codes for CASSLYRLDGYTF.

This chain connects TRBV6-5 to TRBJ1-2; D is perhaps TRBD1 (5 bases). V lost 2 bases and J lost 3, with 7 bases in between. The CDR3 sequence is 13 residues long. Per germline, CDR1 MNHEY and CDR2 SVGAGI. The chain's CDR3 is CASSYDSHYGYTF. In nucleotides, the CDR3 is TGTGCCAGCAGTTACGACAGCCACTATGGCTACACCTTC.

V gene TRBV30 combines with J gene TRBJ2-3, with 8 bases lining up with TRBD2. The CDR3 covers 15 residues. CDR1 and CDR2 (germline): GTSNPN, SVGIG (reference sequence). J was trimmed by 2 bases and V by 3 bases; bases with no gene match: 7. The CDR3, as DNA: TGTGCCTGGAGCCCCACTAGCGGACACACAGATACGCAGTATTTT. Translated, it gives CAWSPTSGHTDTQYF.

The chain links TRBV7-2 to TRBJ1-3, with D unresolved. The germline CDR1 and CDR2 sequences are SGHTA and FQGNSA. CDR3 length: 14 amino acids. Trimming removed 2 bases at V and 0 bases at J, with 5 bases between. The CDR3 DNA reads TGTGCCAGCAGCTTACCTCTCTCTGGAAACACCATATATTTT. It yields the protein CASSLPLSGNTIYF. The complete variable domain, with remaining parts taken from reference TRBV7-2 and TRBJ1-3, reads GAGVSQSPSNKVTEKGKDVELRCDPISGHTALYWYRQSLGQGLEFLIYFQGNSAPDKSGLPSDRFSAERTGGSVSTLTIQRTQQEDSAVYLCASSLPLSGNTIYFGEGSWLTVV.

The chain recombines TRBV15 with TRBJ2-7, with 10 bases fitting TRBD1. Germline CDR1 reads LNHNV; CDR2 reads YYDKDF (reference sequence). V was clipped by 5 bases and J by 6 bases; unmatched bases: 10. The CDR3 totals 15 residues. The CDR3 DNA sequence: TGTGCCACCAGCGAGGACAGGGGGATCTTGGGCGAGCAGTACGTC. It yields the protein CATSEDRGILGEQYV.

V is TRBV7-9 and J is TRBJ2-7; weak D call: TRBD2 (5 bases). The CDR3 length is 14 residues. Germline assignment: CDR1 SEHNR and CDR2 FQNEAQ (reference sequence). V was cut by 3 bases and J by 7 bases, with 16 bases left in between. The CDR3 DNA is TGTGCCAGCAGCTTGGGGAGTTCCTCCGGGGAGCAGTACTTC. Amino acid sequence: CASSLGSSSGEQYF. The full variable domain, rest sourced from reference TRBV7-9 and TRBJ2-7, is DTGVSQNPRHKITKRGQNVTFRCDPISEHNRLYWYRQTLGQGPEFLTYFQNEAQLEKSRLLSDRFSAERPKGSFSTLEIQRTEQGDSAMYLCASSLGSSSGEQYFGPGTRLTVT.

The count of this clone is one. The genes are TRBV4-1 and TRBJ2-3; 12 bases map to TRBD2. J was trimmed by 4 bases and V by 8 bases; bases with no gene match: 7. Germline V gives CDR1 MGHRA, CDR2 YSYEKL. CDR3 length: 15 amino acids. The CDR3: CASGASGGAPDTQYF. The CDR3 coding sequence is TGCGCCAGCGGGGCTAGCGGGGGGGCCCCAGATACGCAGTATTTT.

V gene TRBV5-1 combines with J gene TRBJ2-5, with a possible D match to TRBD2 (6 bases). The CDR3 consists of 16 residues. CDR1 is SGHRS and CDR2 is YFSETQ in the germline V gene. Trimming shortened V by 0 bases and J by 4 bases, and 16 bases separated the two germline ends. The CDR3 loop reads CASSLVSRVGGETQYF. The DNA of the CDR3 is TGCGCCAGCAGCTTGGTTTCTAGAGTGGGGGGAGAGACCCAGTACTTC.

Comment on this clone: An end of the junction does not agree with germline; a read error may underlie this. The CDR3 sequence is CASSLGSSTGELFF. The CDR3 region has the DNA TGTGCTAGCAGCTTAGGTAGTTCCACCGGGGAGCTGTTTTTT. The chain links TRBV7-7 to TRBJ2-2; unclear D gene. The CDR3 is made up of 14 amino acids. CDR1 and CDR2 from the germline V gene are SSHAT and FNYEAQ (reference sequence). Variable domain in full (rest from reference TRBV7-7 and TRBJ2-2): GAGVSQSPRYKVTKRGQDVTLRCDPISSHATLYWYQQALGQGPEFLTYFNYEAQPDKSGLPSDRFSAERPEGSISTLTIQRTEQRDSAMYRCASSLGSSTGELFFGEGSRLTVL.

This clone was seen repeatedly, ten times or more. One end of the junction varies from germline; a read error may be responsible. This chain links TRBV29-1 with TRBJ1-1; no reliable D call. The CDR3 spans 13 residues. Germline V lookup: CDR1 SQVTM, CDR2 ANQGSEA. CDR3 DNA: TGCAGCGTTGAGCTCACAGAGGCTGGGAGGGAGAGATTT. Residues: CSVELTEAGRERF.

This clone was seen only once. The V gene is TRBV27, the J gene TRBJ2-3; 8 bases align to TRBD1. Germline assignment: CDR1 MNHEY and CDR2 SMNVEV (reference sequence). J gave up 1 base and V 3 bases, and 6 bases lay outside the gene matches. CDR3 size: 16 residues. The CDR3 spells CASSFRGQGGTDTQYF. The DNA for the CDR3 is TGTGCCAGCAGTTTTAGAGGACAGGGAGGCACAGATACGCAGTATTTT.

The V call is TRBV6-1, the J call TRBJ1-5; unclear D gene. The CDR3 totals 14 residues. CDR1 and CDR2 (germline): MNHNS, SASEGT. V dropped 6 bases and J dropped 0 bases, with 9 bases sitting between them. The CDR3 protein is CASRDSYSNQPQHF. The CDR3 nucleotides read TGTGCCAGCAGAGACTCCTATAGCAATCAGCCCCAGCATTTT.

This chain links TRBV6-6 with TRBJ2-1; TRBD2 might be the D (6 bases). The V end lost 6 bases, the J end lost 13 bases, and 16 bases lay between the germline ends. Germline CDR1 reads MNHNY; CDR2 reads SVGAGI (reference sequence). This CDR3 has 12 residues. The CDR3 loop is CASSLQWEAQFF. The CDR3 DNA reads as TGTGCCAGCAGCCTCCAGTGGGAGGCTCAGTTCTTC.

The chain links TRBV11-3 to TRBJ2-3, with D unclear. CDR3 length equals 14 residues. Trimming left V 0 bases short and J 6 bases short, with 10 bases between. CDR1 and CDR2 (germline): SGHNT, YENEEA. The CDR3 coding sequence is TGTGCCAGCAGCTTAGATTCTAGACCGGATACGCAGTATTTT. The encoded protein is CASSLDSRPDTQYF.

The chain has TRBV5-5 and TRBJ1-6; D possibly corresponds to TRBD1 (5 bases). The V gene's germline CDR1 is SGHKS and CDR2 YYEKEE (reference sequence). The CDR3 has 14 residues. V shed 5 bases and J shed 5 bases, with 11 bases lying between them. CDR3 residues: CASRAGVNNSPLHF. Written as DNA, the CDR3 is TGTGCCAGCAGGGCGGGGGTGAATAATTCACCCCTCCACTTT.